The present T cell receptor (beta chain) was sequenced within a study of shared clonotypes between healthy human individuals. The study enrolled healthy HIV-negative adults without recent acute infections or vaccinations as donors. Comments on this clone: Its target is not known.

Measured with immunoSEQ multiplex PCR; TCRdb has only the in-frame clones, and not every one. Among 500,000 or so clones listed, 95% to 96% were seen once. The V segment lost 5 bases and the J segment 1 base; nucleotides outside the gene matches: 6. The CDR3 loop spans 16 amino acids. CDR1 and CDR2 (germline): MDHEN, SYDVKM. Findings and caveats of the study: The authors expected sequencing depth to affect clonotype sharing among donors. Naive subsets generally exceeded memory subsets in estimated richness. Generation probabilities were higher for clonotypes shared across all four sorted-subset donors than for unshared ones.

The sample consisted of naive CD4+ T cells sorted from blood. Subset specified: CD45RA+ positively selected. The gene calls are TRBV28 and TRBJ2-1; TRBD1 matches at 9 bases. The clonotype originates from a woman between 25 and 40 years old in good health. The CDR3 here is CASSGGTGMSYNEQFF. Written as DNA, the CDR3 is TGTGCCAGCAGTGGAGGGACAGGGATGTCCTACAATGAGCAGTTCTTC.